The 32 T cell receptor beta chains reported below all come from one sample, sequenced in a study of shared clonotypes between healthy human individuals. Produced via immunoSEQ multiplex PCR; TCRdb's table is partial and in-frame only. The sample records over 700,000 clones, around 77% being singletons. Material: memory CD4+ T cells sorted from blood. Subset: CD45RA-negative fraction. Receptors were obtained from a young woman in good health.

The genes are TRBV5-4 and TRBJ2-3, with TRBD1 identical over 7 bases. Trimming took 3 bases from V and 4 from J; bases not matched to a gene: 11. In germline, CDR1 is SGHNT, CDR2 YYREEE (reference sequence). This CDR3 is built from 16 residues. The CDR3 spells CASSWDQFTGADTQYF. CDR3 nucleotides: TGTGCCAGCAGCTGGGACCAATTTACAGGGGCAGATACGCAGTATTTT.

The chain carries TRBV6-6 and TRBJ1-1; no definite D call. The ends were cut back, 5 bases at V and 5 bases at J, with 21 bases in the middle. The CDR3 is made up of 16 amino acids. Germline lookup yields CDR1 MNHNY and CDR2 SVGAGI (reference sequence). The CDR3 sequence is CASSILIVSLATEAFF. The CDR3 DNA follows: TGTGCCAGCAGTATACTCATTGTCTCCCTAGCTACTGAAGCTTTCTTT.

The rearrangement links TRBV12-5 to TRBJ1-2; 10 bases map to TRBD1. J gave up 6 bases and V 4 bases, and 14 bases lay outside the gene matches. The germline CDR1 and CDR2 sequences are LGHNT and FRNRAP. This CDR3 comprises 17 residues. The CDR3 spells CASGSLIQTGGANGYTF. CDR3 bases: TGTGCTAGTGGTTCACTAATCCAGACAGGGGGCGCAAATGGCTACACCTTC.

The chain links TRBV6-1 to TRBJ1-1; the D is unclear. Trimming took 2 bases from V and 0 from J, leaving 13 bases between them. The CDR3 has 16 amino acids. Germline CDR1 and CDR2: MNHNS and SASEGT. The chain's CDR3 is CASSEYSSGMNTEAFF. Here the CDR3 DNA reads TGTGCCAGCAGTGAATATTCGTCGGGGATGAACACTGAAGCTTTCTTT.

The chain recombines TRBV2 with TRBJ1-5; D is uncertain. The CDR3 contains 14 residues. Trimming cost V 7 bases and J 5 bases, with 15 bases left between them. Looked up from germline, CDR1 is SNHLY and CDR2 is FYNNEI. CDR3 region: CASKSVRRDQPQHF. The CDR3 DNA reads TGTGCCAGCAAGTCGGTTCGAAGGGATCAGCCCCAGCATTTT.

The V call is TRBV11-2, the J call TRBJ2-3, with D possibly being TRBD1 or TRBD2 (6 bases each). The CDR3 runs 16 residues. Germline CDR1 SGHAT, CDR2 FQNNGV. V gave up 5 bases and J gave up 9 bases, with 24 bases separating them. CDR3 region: CASSPRVGRRGYTQYF. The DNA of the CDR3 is TGTGCCAGCAGCCCCCGTGTTGGGCGGAGGGGGTACACGCAGTATTTT.

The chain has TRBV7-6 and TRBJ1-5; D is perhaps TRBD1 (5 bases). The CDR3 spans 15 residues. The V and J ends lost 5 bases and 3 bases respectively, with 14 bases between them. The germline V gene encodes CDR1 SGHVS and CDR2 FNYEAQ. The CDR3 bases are TGTGCCAGCAGCCGTAATATGGGGGACAATCAGCCCCAGCATTTT. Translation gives CASSRNMGDNQPQHF. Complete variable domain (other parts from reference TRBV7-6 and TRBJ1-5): GAGVSQSPRYKVTKRGQDVALRCDPISGHVSLYWYRQALGQGPEFLTYFNYEAQQDKSGLPNDRFSAERPEGSISTLTIQRTEQRDSAMYRCASSRNMGDNQPQHFGDGTRLSIL.

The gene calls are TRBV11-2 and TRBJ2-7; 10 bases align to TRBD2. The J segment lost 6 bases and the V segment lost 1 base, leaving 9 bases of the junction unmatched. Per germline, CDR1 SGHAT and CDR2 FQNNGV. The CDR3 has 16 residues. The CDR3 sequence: CASSLGGGSGRSEQYF. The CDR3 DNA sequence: TGTGCCAGCAGCTTAGGGGGCGGTAGCGGGAGGTCCGAGCAGTACTTC.

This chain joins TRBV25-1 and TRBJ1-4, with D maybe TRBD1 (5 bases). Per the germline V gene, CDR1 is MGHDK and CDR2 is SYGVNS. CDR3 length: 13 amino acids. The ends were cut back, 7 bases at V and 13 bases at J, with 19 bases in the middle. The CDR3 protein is CASTSMVGQGLFF. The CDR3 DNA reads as TGTGCCAGCACCTCAATGGTTGGACAAGGACTGTTTTTT. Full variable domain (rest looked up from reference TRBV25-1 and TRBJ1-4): EADIYQTPRYLVIGTGKKITLECSQTMGHDKMYWYQQDPGMELHLIHYSYGVNSTEKGDLSSESTVSRIRTEHFPLTLESARPSHTSQYLCASTSMVGQGLFFGSGTQLSVL.

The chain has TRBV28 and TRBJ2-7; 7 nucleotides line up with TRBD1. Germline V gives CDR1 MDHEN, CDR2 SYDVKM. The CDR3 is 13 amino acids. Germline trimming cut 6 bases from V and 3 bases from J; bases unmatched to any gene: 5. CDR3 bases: TGTGCCAGCAGCACGGGACAGAACTACGAGCAGTACTTC. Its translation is CASSTGQNYEQYF. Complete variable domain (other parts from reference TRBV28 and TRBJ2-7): DVKVTQSSRYLVKRTGEKVFLECVQDMDHENMFWYRQDPGLGLRLIYFSYDVKMKEKGDIPEGYSVSREKKERFSLILESASTNQTSMYLCASSTGQNYEQYFGPGTRLTVT.

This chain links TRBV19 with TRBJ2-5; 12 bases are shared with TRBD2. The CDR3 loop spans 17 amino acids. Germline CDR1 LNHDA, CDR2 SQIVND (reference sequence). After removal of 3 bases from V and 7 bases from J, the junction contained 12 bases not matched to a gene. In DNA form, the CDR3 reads TGTGCCAGTAGTATGCTAGCGGGAGGGCCAAATTTGGGGACCCAGTACTTC. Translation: CASSMLAGGPNLGTQYF.

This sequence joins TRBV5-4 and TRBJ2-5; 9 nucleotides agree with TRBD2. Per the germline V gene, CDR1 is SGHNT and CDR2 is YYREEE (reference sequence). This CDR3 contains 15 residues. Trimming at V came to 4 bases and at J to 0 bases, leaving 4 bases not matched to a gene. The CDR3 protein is CASSLAGMYQETQYF. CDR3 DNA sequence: TGTGCCAGCAGCCTAGCGGGGATGTACCAAGAGACCCAGTACTTC.

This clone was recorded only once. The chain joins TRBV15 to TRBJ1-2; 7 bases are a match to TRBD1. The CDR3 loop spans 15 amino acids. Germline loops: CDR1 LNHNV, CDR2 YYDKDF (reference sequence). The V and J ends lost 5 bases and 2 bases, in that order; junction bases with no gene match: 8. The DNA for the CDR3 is TGTGCCACCAGCGGCCGGGACAGACGGAACTATGGCTACACCTTC. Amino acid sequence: CATSGRDRRNYGYTF.

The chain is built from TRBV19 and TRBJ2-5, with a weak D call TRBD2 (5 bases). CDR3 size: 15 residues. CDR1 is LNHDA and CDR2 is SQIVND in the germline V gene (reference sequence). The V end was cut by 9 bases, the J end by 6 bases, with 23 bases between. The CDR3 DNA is TGTGCCAGCCGGGGAGTGGCTACTCCCGTGAAGACCCAGTACTTC. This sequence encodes CASRGVATPVKTQYF.

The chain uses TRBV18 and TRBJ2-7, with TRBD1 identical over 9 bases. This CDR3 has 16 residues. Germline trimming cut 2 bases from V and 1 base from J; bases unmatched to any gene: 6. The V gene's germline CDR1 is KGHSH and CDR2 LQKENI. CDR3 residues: CASSPASGQGSYEQYF. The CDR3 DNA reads TGTGCCAGCTCACCAGCATCGGGACAGGGATCCTACGAGCAGTACTTC.

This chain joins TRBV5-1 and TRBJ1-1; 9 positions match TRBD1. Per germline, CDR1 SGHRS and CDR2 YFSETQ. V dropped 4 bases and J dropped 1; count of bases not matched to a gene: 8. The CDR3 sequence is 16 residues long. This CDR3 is CASSVGTGWENTEAFF. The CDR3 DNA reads TGCGCCAGCAGCGTCGGGACAGGGTGGGAGAACACTGAAGCTTTCTTT.

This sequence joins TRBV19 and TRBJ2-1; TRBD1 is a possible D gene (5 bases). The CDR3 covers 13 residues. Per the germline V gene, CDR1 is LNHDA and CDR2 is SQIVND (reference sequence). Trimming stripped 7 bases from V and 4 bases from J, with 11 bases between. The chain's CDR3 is CASKPAGYNEQFF. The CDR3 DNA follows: TGTGCCAGTAAACCCGCAGGGTACAATGAGCAGTTCTTC.

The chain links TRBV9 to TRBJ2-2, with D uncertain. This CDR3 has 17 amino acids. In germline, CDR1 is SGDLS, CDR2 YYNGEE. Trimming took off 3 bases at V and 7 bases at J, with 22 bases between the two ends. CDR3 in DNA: TGTGCCAGCAGCGCCTTCTCCGACTCCCTCCTTGTCGGGGAGCTGTTTTTT. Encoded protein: CASSAFSDSLLVGELFF. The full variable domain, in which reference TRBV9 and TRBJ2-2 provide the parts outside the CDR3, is DSGVTQTPKHLITATGQRVTLRCSPRSGDLSVYWYQQSLDQGLQFLIQYYNGEERAKGNILERFSAQQFPDLHSELNLSSLELGDSALYFCASSAFSDSLLVGELFFGEGSRLTVL.

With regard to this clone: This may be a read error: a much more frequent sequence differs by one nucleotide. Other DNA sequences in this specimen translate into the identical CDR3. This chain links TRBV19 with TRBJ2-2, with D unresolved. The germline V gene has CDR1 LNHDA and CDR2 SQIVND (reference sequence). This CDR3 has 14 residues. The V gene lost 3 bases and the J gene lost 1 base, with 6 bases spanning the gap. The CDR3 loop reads CASSISRNTGELFF. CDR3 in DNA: TGTGCCAGTAGTATCTCCAGGAACACCGGGGAGCTGTTTTTT.

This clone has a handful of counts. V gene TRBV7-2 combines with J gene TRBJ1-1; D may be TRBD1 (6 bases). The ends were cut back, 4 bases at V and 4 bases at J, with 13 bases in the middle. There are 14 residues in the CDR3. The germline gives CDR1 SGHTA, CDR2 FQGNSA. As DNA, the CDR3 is TGTGCCAGCAGCTACAGGGTAGACGGCACTGAAGCTTTCTTT. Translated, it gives CASSYRVDGTEAFF.

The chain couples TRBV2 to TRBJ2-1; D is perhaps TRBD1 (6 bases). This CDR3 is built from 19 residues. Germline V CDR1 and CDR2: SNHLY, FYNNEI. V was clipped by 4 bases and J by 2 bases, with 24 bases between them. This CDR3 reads CASSVIKDRLSETYNEQFF. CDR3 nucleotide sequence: TGTGCCAGCAGTGTAATAAAGGACAGATTATCCGAGACCTACAATGAGCAGTTCTTC.

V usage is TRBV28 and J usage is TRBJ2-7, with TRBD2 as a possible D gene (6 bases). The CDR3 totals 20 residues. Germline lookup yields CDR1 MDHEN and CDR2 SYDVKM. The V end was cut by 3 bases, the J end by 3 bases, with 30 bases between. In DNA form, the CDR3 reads TGTGCCAGCAGTTTCTATTTCCTCGAAACACTCCGGGACTTATACTACGAGCAGTACTTC. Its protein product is CASSFYFLETLRDLYYEQYF.

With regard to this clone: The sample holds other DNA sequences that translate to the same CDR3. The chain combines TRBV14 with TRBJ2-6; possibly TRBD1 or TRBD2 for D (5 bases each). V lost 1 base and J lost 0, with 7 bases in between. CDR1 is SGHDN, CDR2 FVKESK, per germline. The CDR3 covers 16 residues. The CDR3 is CASSQGGFSGANVLTF. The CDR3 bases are TGTGCCAGCAGCCAAGGGGGGTTCTCTGGGGCCAACGTCCTGACTTTC. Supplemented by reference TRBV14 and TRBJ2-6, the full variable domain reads EAGVTQFPSHSVIEKGQTVTLRCDPISGHDNLYWYRRVMGKEIKFLLHFVKESKQDESGMPNNRFLAERTGGTYSTLKVQPAELEDSGVYFCASSQGGFSGANVLTFGAGSRLTVL.

The CDR3 nucleotides read TGTGCCAGCAGAAGTGGAGGGGTTACTTCAGCTAACTATGGCTACACCTTC. As protein: CASRSGGVTSANYGYTF. This chain links TRBV28 with TRBJ1-2; D possibly corresponds to TRBD1 (5 bases). The germline gives CDR1 MDHEN, CDR2 SYDVKM. CDR3 length: 17 amino acids. With 6 bases removed from V and 0 bases from J, the gap between germline ends came to 20 bases.

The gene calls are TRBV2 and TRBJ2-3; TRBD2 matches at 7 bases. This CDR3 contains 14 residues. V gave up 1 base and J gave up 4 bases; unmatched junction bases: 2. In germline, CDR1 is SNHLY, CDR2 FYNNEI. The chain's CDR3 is CASSEVGRADTQYF. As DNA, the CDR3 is TGTGCCAGCAGTGAAGTGGGGAGGGCAGATACGCAGTATTTT.

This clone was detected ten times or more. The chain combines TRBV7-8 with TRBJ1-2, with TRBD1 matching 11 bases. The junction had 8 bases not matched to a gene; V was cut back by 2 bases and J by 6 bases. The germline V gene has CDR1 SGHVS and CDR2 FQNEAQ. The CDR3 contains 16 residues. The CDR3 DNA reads TGTGCCAGCAGCTTATCGGACCGGGGACAGGGGGATGGCTACACCTTC. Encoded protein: CASSLSDRGQGDGYTF.

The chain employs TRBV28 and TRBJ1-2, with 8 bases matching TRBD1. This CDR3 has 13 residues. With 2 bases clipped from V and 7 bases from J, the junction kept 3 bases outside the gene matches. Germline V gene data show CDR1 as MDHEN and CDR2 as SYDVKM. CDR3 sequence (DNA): TGTGCCAGCAGTTTACGGACAGGGTCTGGCTACACCTTC. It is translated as CASSLRTGSGYTF.

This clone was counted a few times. CDR3 in DNA: TGCGCCAGCAGCTTGGCCCGGACTAGCGGGAGCAGTGAGCAGTTCTTC. Protein sequence: CASSLARTSGSSEQFF. The chain carries TRBV5-1 and TRBJ2-1; 13 bases match TRBD2. The germline V gene encodes CDR1 SGHRS and CDR2 YFSETQ. The CDR3 spans 16 residues. Losses at the gene ends were 0 bases for V and 9 bases for J; bases not matched to a gene: 6.

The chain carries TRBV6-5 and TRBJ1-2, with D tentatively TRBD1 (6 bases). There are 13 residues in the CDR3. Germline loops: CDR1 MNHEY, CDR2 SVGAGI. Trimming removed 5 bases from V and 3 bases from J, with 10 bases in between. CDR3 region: CASSRGRDYGYTF. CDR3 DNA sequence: TGTGCCAGCAGTCGGGGGCGCGACTATGGCTACACCTTC.

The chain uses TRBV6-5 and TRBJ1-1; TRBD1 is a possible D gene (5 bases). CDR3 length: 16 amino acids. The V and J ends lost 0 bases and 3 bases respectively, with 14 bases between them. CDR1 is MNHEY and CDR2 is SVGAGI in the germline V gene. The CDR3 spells CASSYSGRGKYTEAFF. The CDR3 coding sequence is TGTGCCAGCAGTTACTCCGGGCGGGGCAAGTACACTGAAGCTTTCTTT.

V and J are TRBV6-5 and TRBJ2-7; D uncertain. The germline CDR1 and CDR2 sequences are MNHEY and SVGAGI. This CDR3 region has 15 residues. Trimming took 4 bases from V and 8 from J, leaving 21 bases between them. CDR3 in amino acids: CASSFDIPWDNKQYF. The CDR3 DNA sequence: TGTGCCAGCAGTTTTGACATCCCTTGGGATAACAAGCAGTACTTC.

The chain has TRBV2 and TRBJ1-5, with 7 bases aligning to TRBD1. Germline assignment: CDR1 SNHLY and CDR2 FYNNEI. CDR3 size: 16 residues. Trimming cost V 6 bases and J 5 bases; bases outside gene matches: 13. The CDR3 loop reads CASRGITGVEDQPQHF. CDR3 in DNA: TGTGCCAGCAGGGGAATTACAGGGGTAGAAGATCAGCCCCAGCATTTT.